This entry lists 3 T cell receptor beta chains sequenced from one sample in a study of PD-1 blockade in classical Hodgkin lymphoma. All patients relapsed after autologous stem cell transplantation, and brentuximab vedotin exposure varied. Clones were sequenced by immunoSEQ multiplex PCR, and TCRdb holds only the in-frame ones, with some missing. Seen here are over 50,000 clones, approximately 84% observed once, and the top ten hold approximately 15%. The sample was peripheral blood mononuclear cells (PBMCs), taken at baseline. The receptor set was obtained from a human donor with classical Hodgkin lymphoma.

The chain's CDR3 is CASGDYANTEAFF. CDR3 bases: TGTGCCAGCGGGGACTACGCCAACACTGAAGCTTTCTTT. The chain couples TRBV7-8 to TRBJ1-1; D may be TRBD1 (5 bases). The CDR3 is 13 residues long. The germline V and J ends were trimmed by 8 bases and 2 bases, with 12 bases remaining between them. The germline V gene encodes CDR1 SGHVS and CDR2 FQNEAQ.

CDR3 in amino acids: CASMIFGRDSNQPQHF. CDR3 bases: TGTGCCAGCATGATCTTTGGCAGGGATAGCAATCAGCCCCAGCATTTT. This chain links TRBV27 with TRBJ1-5; D perhaps matches TRBD1 (5 bases). Trimming cost V 7 bases and J 0 bases, with 16 bases left between them. Germline CDR1 is MNHEY and CDR2 is SMNVEV (reference sequence). The CDR3 sequence is 16 residues long.

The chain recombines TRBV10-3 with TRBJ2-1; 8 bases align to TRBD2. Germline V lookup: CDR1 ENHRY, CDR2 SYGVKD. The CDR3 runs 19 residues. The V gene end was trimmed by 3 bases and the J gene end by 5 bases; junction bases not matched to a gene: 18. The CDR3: CAISDALTVGNGRDNEQFF. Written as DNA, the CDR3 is TGTGCCATCAGTGACGCACTAACTGTAGGCAACGGGAGGGACAATGAGCAGTTCTTC.